This note documents a single TCR beta chain sequence. The junction departs from germline at one end; a sequencing error may be responsible. This sample is drawn from a study of tumor-infiltrating lymphocytes in primary liver carcinoma. CDR3 length equals 15 residues. A primer in the constant region served to generate TCR beta cDNA from 500 ng of total RNA. Slightly modified ARM-PCR, run as three nested multiplex PCR rounds, produced the TCR beta libraries. Amplification in the first two PCR rounds was performed using TRBV1-TRBV30 forward primers and a C-beta reverse primer for 10 cycles each. TCRdb reprocessed the multiplex PCR reads via MiXCR and lists one record per CDR3 protein. Seen here are about 320,000 distinct CDR3 sequences, roughly three fifths observed once, and the top ten hold 15% to 20%. Germline DNA was also extracted, with blood RNA taken from unsorted whole blood.

The sequenced material came from peripheral blood. The chain links TRBV12-3 or TRBV12-4 to TRBJ2-1, with 7 positions matching TRBD2. This receptor was taken from a woman in her twenties or thirties with primary liver carcinoma and hepatitis B virus infection. The CDR3 region is CASSNGGSVINERFF. CDR3 coding DNA: TGTGCCAGCAGTAATGGCGGGAGTGTTATCAATGAGCGGTTCTTC.